This note documents a single T cell receptor beta chain sequence. V shed 6 bases and J shed 4 bases, with 18 bases lying between them. The CDR3 has 15 residues. CDR1 is MGHRA and CDR2 is YSYEKL in the germline V gene. The sample belongs to a study of blood T cell repertoires in COVID-19. Background on the study: T cells, B-cell-depleted T cells, or PBMCs supplied cDNA or gDNA.

Adults between roughly 18 and 90 years of age took part from some 25 US areas. Participants reported their clinical history, and cohort assignment relied on those reports. Two negative PCRs, clearance, or symptom resolution had been documented for recovered Cohort 3 donors. Using immunoSEQ multiplex PCR, the repertoire was profiled, and TCRdb retains in-frame clones only, with some absent. The sample lists roughly 350,000 clones, approximately 92% occurring once. Sequences were obtained from PBMCs or T cells enriched from blood (not recorded which). The sequence derives from a woman under 40 who had recovered from COVID-19. The V call is TRBV4-1, the J call TRBJ1-2; D gene unclear. The CDR3 region is CASSSEETQSYGYTF. Written as DNA, the CDR3 is TGCGCCAGCAGTAGTGAGGAAACCCAAAGCTATGGCTACACCTTC.